This passage covers 2 T cell receptor beta chains from one sample sequenced in a study of memory CD4+ T cells and cytomegalovirus serostatus. The sort gate was single viable CD3+CD4+CD8-CD45RO+ cells for memory CD4+ T cells. Profiling relied on immunoSEQ multiplex PCR, and the TCRdb table lists in-frame clones only, not all of them. The sample holds 35,000 to 55,000 clones; around 78% are singletons and the top ten take more than 0.75%. Material for sequencing was memory CD4+ T cells from blood. Receptors originate from an adult in good health and CMV-seronegative.

The chain is built from TRBV7-8 and TRBJ1-1; no clear D. Germline assignment: CDR1 SGHVS and CDR2 FQNEAQ. V was shortened by 3 bases and J by 5 bases, with 13 bases between the two germline ends. The CDR3 is made up of 14 amino acids. CDR3 nucleotides: TGTGCCAGCAGCTTTGAGGAAGGATTGACTGAAGCTTTCTTT. It yields the protein CASSFEEGLTEAFF.

As regards this clone: Mismatch with germline at one junction end may stem from a read error. The rearrangement uses TRBV11-2 and TRBJ2-5, with TRBD1 as a possible D gene (6 bases). The CDR3 covers 12 residues. Germline loops: CDR1 SGHAT, CDR2 FQNNGV. The chain's CDR3 is CASSPNRDLGNF. The DNA for the CDR3 is TGTGCCAGCAGCCCCAACAGGGACCTCGGGAACTTC.